The T cell receptor (beta chain) described here comes from a study of blood T cell repertoires in COVID-19. This CDR3 spans 14 amino acids. V was clipped by 4 bases and J by 7 bases, with 13 bases between them. Germline-derived CDR1 and CDR2 are MNHEY and SVGEGT. A Seattle source enrolled patients during active infection and followed them longitudinally. Only in-frame clones appear in the TCRdb table, and some are missing; sequencing was by immunoSEQ multiplex PCR. This table has 200,000 to 250,000 clones, 80% to 95% appearing once. J is TRBJ2-2 and V is TRBV6-2 or TRBV6-3; D ambiguous. This clonotype originated in a man aged 55 to 70 with COVID-19, enrolled during active disease. Material for sequencing was peripheral blood. CDR3 in amino acids: CASSSFPRYGELFF. CDR3 sequence (DNA): TGTGCCAGCAGTTCTTTCCCGAGGTACGGGGAGCTGTTTTTT.